The 4 T cell receptor beta chains below all came from one sample that was sequenced in a study of regulatory T cells in long-lasting Graves disease. Time point indicated: persistent/refractory GD, antithyroid drugs over 5 years with positive TRAb. The TCR library was made from RNA that had been extracted from PBMCs in TRIzol. CDR3 regions were amplified by Arm-PCR using iRepertoire HTBI primers to build TCR beta libraries. Each CDR3 protein is one row after TCRdb ran MiXCR on the multiplex PCR reads. The sample has 700,000 or so distinct CDR3 sequences, around 30% seen once; the top ten hold roughly 41%. The material was peripheral blood mononuclear cells (PBMCs), obtained when the disease was refractory, from a patient treated with antithyroid drugs. Receptors originate from a female donor with Graves disease.

The chain couples TRBV19 to TRBJ1-1; a possible D gene is TRBD1 (5 bases). CDR1 and CDR2 (germline): LNHDA, SQIVND (reference sequence). Trimming took off 2 bases at V and 4 bases at J, with 11 bases between the two ends. The CDR3 extends over 14 amino acids. In nucleotides, the CDR3 is TGTGCCAGTAGTATATGGGACGGGACCACTGAAGCTTTCTTT. Amino acids: CASSIWDGTTEAFF. The variable domain in full, with the rest retrieved from reference TRBV19 and TRBJ1-1, is DGGITQSPKYLFRKEGQNVTLSCEQNLNHDAMYWYRQDPGQGLRLIYYSQIVNDFQKGDIAEGYSVSREKKESFPLTVTSAQKNPTAFYLCASSIWDGTTEAFFGQGTRLTVV.

This clonotype was recorded at least ten times. The rearrangement links TRBV11-2 to TRBJ2-5, with a tentative D call TRBD1 (5 bases). Germline V gene sequence: CDR1 SGHAT, CDR2 FQNNGV. Trimming pared 5 bases from V and 5 bases from J, leaving 18 bases between. CDR3 size: 15 residues. The CDR3: CASSPKGARGETQYF. In DNA, the CDR3 is TGTGCCAGCAGCCCAAAGGGTGCAAGGGGTGAGACCCAGTACTTC.

This clonotype appeared a few times. The chain couples TRBV13 to TRBJ1-4; D is ambiguous. Germline V lookup: CDR1 PRHDT, CDR2 FYEKMQ (reference sequence). This CDR3 contains 16 residues. Deletions cut 5 bases from V and 6 bases from J, with 19 bases between. The CDR3 region has the DNA TGTGCCAGCAGCCGTAGTGAGTCGAGGGTGGATGAAAAACTGTTTTTT. Translating it yields CASSRSESRVDEKLFF.

This chain joins TRBV27 and TRBJ1-1; D perhaps matches TRBD1 (6 bases). The CDR3 sequence is 15 residues long. Looked up from germline, CDR1 is MNHEY and CDR2 is SMNVEV (reference sequence). Trimming cost V 4 bases and J 2 bases, with 14 bases left between them. CDR3 DNA: TGTGCCAGCAGTTCGATCATCAGGGGCAACACTGAAGCTTTCTTT. Protein product: CASSSIIRGNTEAFF.